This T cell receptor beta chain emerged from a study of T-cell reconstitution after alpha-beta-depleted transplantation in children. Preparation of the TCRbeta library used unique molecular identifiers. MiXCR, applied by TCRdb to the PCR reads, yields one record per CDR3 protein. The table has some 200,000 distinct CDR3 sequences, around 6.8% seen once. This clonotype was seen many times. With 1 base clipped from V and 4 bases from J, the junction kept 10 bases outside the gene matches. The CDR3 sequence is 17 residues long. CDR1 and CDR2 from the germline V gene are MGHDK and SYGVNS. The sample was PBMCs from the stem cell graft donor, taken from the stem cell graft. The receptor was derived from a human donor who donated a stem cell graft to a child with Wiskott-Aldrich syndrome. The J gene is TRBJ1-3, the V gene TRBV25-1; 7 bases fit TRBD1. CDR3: CASSELSQGGNGNTIYF. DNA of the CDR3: TGTGCCAGCAGTGAATTAAGTCAAGGGGGCAACGGAAACACCATATATTTT.